These 12 T cell receptor beta chains were all obtained from the same sample, sequenced in a study of T cells in Graves' hyperthyroidism and ophthalmopathy. RNA transcripts served as the template for amplifying TCR beta CDR3 regions. The HTBI primer set served for first-round RT-PCR of the TCR CDR3. TCRdb re-called the multiplex PCR reads through MiXCR, storing one row per CDR3 protein. The table includes fewer than 900,000 distinct CDR3 sequences, around 19% detected once. The sequencing input was blood. The receptors here all came from a woman between 45 and 65 years old with Graves' hyperthyroidism that later progressed to Graves' ophthalmopathy.

The genes are TRBV10-1 and TRBJ1-2; a weak D match, TRBD1 (6 bases). Per germline, CDR1 WNHNN and CDR2 SYGVQD (reference sequence). The length of the CDR3 is 15 residues. V lost 2 bases and J lost 3, with 13 bases in between. The CDR3 loop is CASSEIGGRDYGYTF. The CDR3 DNA reads TGCGCCAGCAGTGAGATTGGGGGCCGAGACTATGGCTACACCTTC.

At least ten counts were recorded for this clonotype. The chain joins TRBV11-2 to TRBJ2-5; D is perhaps TRBD2 (5 bases). CDR1 is SGHAT, CDR2 FQNNGV, per germline. V gave up 3 bases and J gave up 8 bases, with 13 bases separating them. There are 13 residues in the CDR3. The CDR3 protein is CASSFRSGVTQYF. Here the CDR3 DNA reads TGTGCCAGCAGCTTCCGGTCCGGGGTTACCCAGTACTTC.

The chain recombines TRBV5-1 with TRBJ1-6; 9 nucleotides align to TRBD1. This CDR3 is 18 amino acids long. The junction had 9 bases not matched to a gene; V was cut back by 4 bases and J by 1 base. Germline CDR1 and CDR2: SGHRS and YFSETQ. The CDR3: CASSLGQGDRSYNSPLHF. The CDR3 DNA sequence: TGCGCCAGCAGCCTGGGACAGGGTGATCGGTCCTATAATTCACCCCTCCACTTT.

This clonotype has a handful of counts. The J gene is TRBJ1-5, the V gene TRBV10-3; D is undetermined. Germline loops: CDR1 ENHRY, CDR2 SYGVKD. Trimming cost V 9 bases and J 5 bases, with 23 bases left between them. The CDR3 extends over 16 amino acids. The CDR3 loop reads CAISNGVGLVDQPQHF. The CDR3, as DNA: TGTGCCATATCGAATGGTGTGGGTTTGGTGGATCAGCCCCAGCATTTT.

On this clonotype itself: This could be a read error, since a much larger clone is one nucleotide away. This chain uses TRBV29-1 with TRBJ2-1, with TRBD2 identical over 11 bases. Germline CDR1 reads SQVTM; CDR2 reads ANQGSEA. This CDR3 comprises 13 residues. V lost 7 bases, J lost 7 bases, and 6 bases stayed unmatched. CDR3 sequence: CSGQASGGNEQFF. The DNA of the CDR3 is TGCAGCGGCCAGGCTAGCGGGGGGAATGAGCAGTTCTTC.

This clonotype was detected only a few times. The V and J genes are TRBV7-2 and TRBJ1-2, with TRBD1 matching 7 bases. The trim removed 5 bases at V and 4 bases at J, leaving 10 bases unmatched. Germline assignment: CDR1 SGHTA and CDR2 FQGNSA. The CDR3 covers 15 residues. The CDR3 DNA follows: TGTGCCAGCAGCGAACCGACAGGGATTCCCTATGGCTACACCTTC. Amino acids: CASSEPTGIPYGYTF.

This clonotype appeared many times. The V call is TRBV3-1, the J call TRBJ2-7, with a possible D match to TRBD1 (5 bases). Germline-derived CDR1 and CDR2 are LGHDT and YNNKEL (reference sequence). V was clipped by 3 bases and J by 3 bases, with 12 bases between them. This CDR3 has 14 residues. The CDR3 DNA is TGTGCCAGCAGCCACAGGACACCGAACTACGAGCAGTACTTC. The encoded protein is CASSHRTPNYEQYF.

This chain uses TRBV29-1 with TRBJ2-5, with D unresolved. Trimming took 6 bases from V and 2 from J, leaving 10 bases between them. The germline gives CDR1 SQVTM, CDR2 ANQGSEA. The CDR3 spans 12 residues. The CDR3, as DNA: TGCAGCGTCCGCGATGGACAAGAGACCCAGTACTTC. Its translation is CSVRDGQETQYF.

Worth noting for this clonotype: A much larger clone sits a single nucleotide away, making a read error possible. The chain carries TRBV12-3 or TRBV12-4 and TRBJ1-2; D ambiguous. Trimming removed 5 bases at V and 3 bases at J, with 10 bases between. The CDR3 has 13 amino acids. CDR3 in amino acids: CASSPKGHYGYTF. DNA of the CDR3: TGTGCCAGCAGTCCAAAGGGCCACTATGGCTACACCTTC.

The chain couples TRBV7-9 to TRBJ1-3, with TRBD1 as a possible D gene (6 bases). Trimming removed 2 bases at V and 0 bases at J, with 14 bases between. This CDR3 has 17 residues. Germline V lookup: CDR1 SEHNR, CDR2 FQNEAQ (reference sequence). CDR3 protein: CASSLRGQIRSGNTIYF. The CDR3, as DNA: TGTGCCAGCAGCTTACGGGGGCAGATCCGCTCTGGAAACACCATATATTTT.

This clonotype was detected many times. The chain employs TRBV6-1 and TRBJ2-4; D remains unclear. Germline CDR1 and CDR2: MNHNS and SASEGT. V dropped 5 bases and J dropped 6 bases, with 23 bases sitting between them. This CDR3 is built from 17 residues. In DNA form, the CDR3 reads TGTGCCAGCAGTCCCCAACCTCCACTTCGTTCCTTAAACATTCAGTACTTC. It is translated as CASSPQPPLRSLNIQYF.

The chain carries TRBV7-9 and TRBJ1-6; D is possibly TRBD1 (5 bases). The CDR3 loop spans 15 amino acids. CDR1 is SEHNR and CDR2 is FQNEAQ in the germline V gene (reference sequence). V lost 6 bases, J lost 9 bases, and 18 bases lay in between. CDR3 protein: CASSSTGPEGSPLHF. CDR3 sequence (DNA): TGTGCCAGCAGTTCGACGGGACCCGAGGGTTCACCCCTCCACTTT.